This TCR beta chain was recorded in a study of T cell repertoires in cytomegalovirus infection. Across the whole study: Through public TCR beta signatures, both CMV infection and matching HLA type were indicated.

Overall study results and limits: Summed frequency of shared TCR beta families picked out CMV carriers who also had the relevant HLA.

This clonotype was picked up a small number of times. Its cognate antigen is unknown. TCRdb recomputed calls from the reads with MiXCR, one row per CDR3 protein. The sample has about 530,000 distinct CDR3 sequences, around 27% seen once. The TCR originated in a human donor in good health (CMV status not recorded). Some clones in this sample may be carry-over from other donors' samples. The specimen was PBMCs.

CDR3 nucleotides: TGTGCCAGCTCACCGGGGACTAGTCATTACCATGAGCAGTTCTTC. Amino acid sequence: CASSPGTSHYHEQFF. The V gene is TRBV18, the J gene TRBJ2-1, with 8 bases that match TRBD2. V was pared by 3 bases and J by 8 bases, with 9 bases of the junction left unmatched. The germline gives CDR1 KGHSH, CDR2 LQKENI. The CDR3 extends over 15 amino acids. The full variable domain, with the rest looked up from reference TRBV18 and TRBJ2-1, is NAGVMQNPRHLVRRRGQEARLRCSPMKGHSHVYWYRQLPEEGLKFMVYLQKENIIDESGMPKERFSAEFPKEGPSILRIQQVVRGDSAAYFCASSPGTSHYHEQFFGPGTRLTVL.